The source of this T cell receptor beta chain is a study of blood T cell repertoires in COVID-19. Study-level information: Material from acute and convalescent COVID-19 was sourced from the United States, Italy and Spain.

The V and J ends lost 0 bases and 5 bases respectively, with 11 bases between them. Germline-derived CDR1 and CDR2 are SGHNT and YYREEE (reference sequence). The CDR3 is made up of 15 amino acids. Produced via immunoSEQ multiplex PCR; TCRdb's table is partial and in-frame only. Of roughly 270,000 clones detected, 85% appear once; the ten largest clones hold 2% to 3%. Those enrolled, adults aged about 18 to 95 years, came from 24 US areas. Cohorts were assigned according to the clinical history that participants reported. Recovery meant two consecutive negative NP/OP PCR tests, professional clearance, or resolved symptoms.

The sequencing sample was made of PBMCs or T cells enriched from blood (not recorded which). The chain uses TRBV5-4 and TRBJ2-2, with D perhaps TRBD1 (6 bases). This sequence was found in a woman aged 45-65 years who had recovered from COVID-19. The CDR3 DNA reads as TGTGCCAGCAGCTTGGACAGGGTTCGGACCGGGGAGCTGTTTTTT. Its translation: CASSLDRVRTGELFF.